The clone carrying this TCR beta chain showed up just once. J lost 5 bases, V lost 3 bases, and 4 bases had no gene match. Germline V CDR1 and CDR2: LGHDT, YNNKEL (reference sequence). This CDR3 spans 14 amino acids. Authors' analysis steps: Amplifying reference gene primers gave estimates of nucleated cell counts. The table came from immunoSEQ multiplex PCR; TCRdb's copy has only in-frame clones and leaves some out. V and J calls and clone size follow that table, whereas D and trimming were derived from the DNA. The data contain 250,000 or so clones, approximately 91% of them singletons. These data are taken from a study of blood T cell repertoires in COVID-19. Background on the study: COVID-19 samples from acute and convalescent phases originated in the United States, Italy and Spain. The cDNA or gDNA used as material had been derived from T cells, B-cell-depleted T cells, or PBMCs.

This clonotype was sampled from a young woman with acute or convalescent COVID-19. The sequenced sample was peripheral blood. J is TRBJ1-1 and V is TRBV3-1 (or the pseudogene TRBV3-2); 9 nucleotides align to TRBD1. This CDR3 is CASSQDRGRTEAFF. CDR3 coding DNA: TGTGCCAGCAGCCAGGACAGGGGAAGGACTGAAGCTTTCTTT.